This paragraph covers one T cell receptor (beta chain) sequence. Its antigen is currently unknown. The record originates from a study of CD8+CD57+ T cells in acquired aplastic anemia. Study in general: DNA per sorted CD4+ or CD8+ sample ranged about 0.19 to 30 ug, averaging roughly 3.5 ug. Read counts for CD4+ cells (from healthy donors) averaged about 10.8 million.

Profiling of TCR beta VDJ combinations and CDR3 sequences used genomic DNA as template. TCRdb re-called the reads through MiXCR, storing one row per CDR3 protein. The repertoire holds a few hundred thousand distinct CDR3 sequences, with 30% to 40% as singletons. CDR1 and CDR2 from the germline V gene are MDHEN and SYDVKM. V lost 6 bases and J lost 7; bases outside the gene matches: 12. The CDR3 has 16 residues. Study-level findings and limits: Roughly 30 sequences, all CD8+ CDR3, were shared between patients and controls. CD8+ Simpson's diversity did not differ significantly between patients and controls.

The source material was sorted CD4+, CD8+, or CD8+CD57+ T cells (not recorded which) from PBMCs. This chain links TRBV28 with TRBJ1-5, with 10 bases aligning to TRBD1. This TCR was sampled from a human donor in good health, serving as a control. CDR3 coding DNA: TGTGCCAGCAGAGGGGGGGGACAGGGGTCGCGGCAGCCCCAGCATTTT. Protein product: CASRGGGQGSRQPQHF. The full variable domain, completed using reference TRBV28 and TRBJ1-5, is DVKVTQSSRYLVKRTGEKVFLECVQDMDHENMFWYRQDPGLGLRLIYFSYDVKMKEKGDIPEGYSVSREKKERFSLILESASTNQTSMYLCASRGGGQGSRQPQHFGDGTRLSIL.